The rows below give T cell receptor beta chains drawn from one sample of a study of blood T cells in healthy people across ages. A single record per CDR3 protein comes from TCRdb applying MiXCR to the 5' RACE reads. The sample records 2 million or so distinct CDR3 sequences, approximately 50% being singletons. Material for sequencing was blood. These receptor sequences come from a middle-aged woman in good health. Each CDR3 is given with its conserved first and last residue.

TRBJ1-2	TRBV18	CASSPTSFGDQGYTF
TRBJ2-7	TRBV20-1	CSATGTSGGHEQYF
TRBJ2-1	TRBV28	CASSNAGTGYNEQFF
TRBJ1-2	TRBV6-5	CASSYSLLATDYGYTF
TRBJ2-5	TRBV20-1	CSARGYNEQYF
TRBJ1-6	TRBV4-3	CASSQGSSPGPLHF
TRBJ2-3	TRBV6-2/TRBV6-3	CASKGSGTRTDTQYF
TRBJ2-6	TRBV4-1	CASSQEEGGAGANVLTF
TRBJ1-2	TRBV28	CASTGGLTNYGYTF
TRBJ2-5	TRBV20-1	CSAKQTVGQETQYF
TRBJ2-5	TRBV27	CASSPSGTGEPQYF
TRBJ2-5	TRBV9	CASSVNWGGETQYF
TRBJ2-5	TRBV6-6	CASRPSGQQETQYF
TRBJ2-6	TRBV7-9	CASSTRGQGGTGANVLTF
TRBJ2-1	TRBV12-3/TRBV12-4	CASSPTSGGRGRNEQFF
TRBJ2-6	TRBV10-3	CAISELGPITSGSGANVLTF